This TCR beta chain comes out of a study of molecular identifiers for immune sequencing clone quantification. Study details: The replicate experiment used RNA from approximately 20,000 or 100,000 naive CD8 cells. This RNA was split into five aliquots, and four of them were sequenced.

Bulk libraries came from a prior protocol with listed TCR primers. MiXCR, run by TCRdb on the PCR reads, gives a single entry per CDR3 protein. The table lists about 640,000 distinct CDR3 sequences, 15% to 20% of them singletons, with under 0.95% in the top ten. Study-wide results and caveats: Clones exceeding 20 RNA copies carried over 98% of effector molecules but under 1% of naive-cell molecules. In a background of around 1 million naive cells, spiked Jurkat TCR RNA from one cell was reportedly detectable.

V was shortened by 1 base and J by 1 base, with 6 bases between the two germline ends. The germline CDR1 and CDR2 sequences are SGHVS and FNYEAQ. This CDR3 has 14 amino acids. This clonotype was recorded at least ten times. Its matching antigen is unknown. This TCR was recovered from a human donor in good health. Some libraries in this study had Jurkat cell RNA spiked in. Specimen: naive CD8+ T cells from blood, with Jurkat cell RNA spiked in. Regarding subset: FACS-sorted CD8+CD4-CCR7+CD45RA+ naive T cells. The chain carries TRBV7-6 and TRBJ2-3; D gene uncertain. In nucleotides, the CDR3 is TGTGCCAGCAGCTTAGAGGATGGCACAGATACGCAGTATTTT. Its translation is CASSLEDGTDTQYF.